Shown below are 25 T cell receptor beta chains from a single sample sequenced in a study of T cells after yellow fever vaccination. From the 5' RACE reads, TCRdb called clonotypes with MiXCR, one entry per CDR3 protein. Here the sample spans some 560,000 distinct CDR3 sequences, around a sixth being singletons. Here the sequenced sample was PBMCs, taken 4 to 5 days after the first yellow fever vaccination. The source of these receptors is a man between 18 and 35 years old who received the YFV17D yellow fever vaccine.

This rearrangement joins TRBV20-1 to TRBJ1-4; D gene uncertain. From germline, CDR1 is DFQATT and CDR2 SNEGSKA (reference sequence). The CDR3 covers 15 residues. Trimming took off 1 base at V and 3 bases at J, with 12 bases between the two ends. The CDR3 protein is CSARVFRVANEKLFF. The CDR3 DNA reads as TGCAGTGCTAGAGTATTTCGGGTGGCTAATGAAAAACTGTTTTTT.

The CDR3 DNA reads TGTGCCAGCAGCCAGGCTGTAGAGACCCAGTACTTC. Amino acids: CASSQAVETQYF. The chain combines TRBV3-1 with TRBJ2-5; D is unclear. Germline lookup yields CDR1 LGHDT and CDR2 YNNKEL (reference sequence). Trimming left V 3 bases short and J 4 bases short, with 6 bases between. The length of the CDR3 is 12 residues.

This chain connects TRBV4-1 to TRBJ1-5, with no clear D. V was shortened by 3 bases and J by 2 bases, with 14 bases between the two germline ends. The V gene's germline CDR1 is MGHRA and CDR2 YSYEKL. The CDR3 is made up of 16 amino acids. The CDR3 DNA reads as TGCGCCAGCAGCCAGTATCACCTAGTGGGCAATCAGCCCCAGCATTTT. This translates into CASSQYHLVGNQPQHF.

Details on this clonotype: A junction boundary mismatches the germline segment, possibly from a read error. CDR3 nucleotides: TGTGCCAGCAGCTTAGTGGTCGAATCCAAAAACATTCAGTACTTC. This codes for CASSLVVESKNIQYF. V is TRBV12-3 or TRBV12-4 and J is TRBJ2-4; no reliable D call. CDR3 length: 15 residues.

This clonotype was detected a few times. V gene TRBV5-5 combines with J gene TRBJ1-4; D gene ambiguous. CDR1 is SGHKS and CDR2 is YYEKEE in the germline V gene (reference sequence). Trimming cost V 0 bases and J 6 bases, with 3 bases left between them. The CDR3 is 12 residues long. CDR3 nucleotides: TGTGCCAGCAGCTTGGACGATGAAAAACTGTTTTTT. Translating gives CASSLDDEKLFF.

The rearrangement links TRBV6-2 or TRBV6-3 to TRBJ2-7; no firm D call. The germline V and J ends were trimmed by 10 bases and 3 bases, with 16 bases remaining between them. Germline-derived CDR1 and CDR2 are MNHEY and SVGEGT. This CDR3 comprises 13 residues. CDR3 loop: CATVRSNIYEQYF. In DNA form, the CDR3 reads TGTGCCACCGTCCGAAGTAACATCTACGAGCAGTACTTC.

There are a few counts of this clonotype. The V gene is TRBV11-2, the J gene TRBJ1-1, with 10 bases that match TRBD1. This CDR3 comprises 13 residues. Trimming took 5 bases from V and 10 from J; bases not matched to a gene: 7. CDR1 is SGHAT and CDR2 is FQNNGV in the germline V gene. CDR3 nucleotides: TGTGCCAGCAGCCCCGGGACAGGGGTGACAGCTTTCTTT. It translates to CASSPGTGVTAFF.

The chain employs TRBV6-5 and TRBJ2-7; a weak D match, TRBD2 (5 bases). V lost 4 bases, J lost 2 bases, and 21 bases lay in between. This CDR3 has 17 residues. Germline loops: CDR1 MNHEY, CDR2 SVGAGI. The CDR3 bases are TGTGCCAGCAGTTCTTTGGGAGAGGACGTAGGGCCCTACGAGCAGTACTTC. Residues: CASSSLGEDVGPYEQYF.

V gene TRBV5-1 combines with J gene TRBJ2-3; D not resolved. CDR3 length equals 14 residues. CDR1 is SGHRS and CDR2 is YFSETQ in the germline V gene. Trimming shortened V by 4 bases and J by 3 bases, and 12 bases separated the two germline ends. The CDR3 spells CASSPVLGTDTQYF. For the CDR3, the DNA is TGCGCCAGCAGCCCTGTTCTGGGGACAGATACGCAGTATTTT.

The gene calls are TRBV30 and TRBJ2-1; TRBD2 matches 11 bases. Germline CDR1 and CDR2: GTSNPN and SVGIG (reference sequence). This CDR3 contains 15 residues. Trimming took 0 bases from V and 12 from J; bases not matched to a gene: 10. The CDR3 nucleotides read TGTGCCTGGAGTGTAGGGTTAGCGGGGGGGCTGGGGCAGTTCTTC. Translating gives CAWSVGLAGGLGQFF.

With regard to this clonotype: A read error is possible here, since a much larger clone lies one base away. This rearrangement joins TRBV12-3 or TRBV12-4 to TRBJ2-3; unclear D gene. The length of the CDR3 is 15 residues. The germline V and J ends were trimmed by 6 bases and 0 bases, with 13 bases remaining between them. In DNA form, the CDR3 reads TGTGCCAGCAGGCATGAAATCTCGAGCACAGATACGCAGTATTTT. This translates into CASRHEISSTDTQYF.

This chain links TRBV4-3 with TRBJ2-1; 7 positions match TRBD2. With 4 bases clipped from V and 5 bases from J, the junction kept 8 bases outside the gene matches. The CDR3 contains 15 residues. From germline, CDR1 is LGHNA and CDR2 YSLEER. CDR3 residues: CASSPDWTRDNEQFF. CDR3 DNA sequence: TGCGCCAGCAGCCCCGACTGGACTAGGGACAATGAGCAGTTCTTC.

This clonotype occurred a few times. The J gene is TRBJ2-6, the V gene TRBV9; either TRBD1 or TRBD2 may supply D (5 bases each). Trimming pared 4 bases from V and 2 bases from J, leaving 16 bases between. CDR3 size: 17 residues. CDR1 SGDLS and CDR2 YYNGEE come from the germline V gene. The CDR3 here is CASSKEGRAPGANVLTF. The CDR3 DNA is TGTGCCAGCAGCAAAGAGGGCAGGGCCCCTGGGGCCAACGTCCTGACTTTC.

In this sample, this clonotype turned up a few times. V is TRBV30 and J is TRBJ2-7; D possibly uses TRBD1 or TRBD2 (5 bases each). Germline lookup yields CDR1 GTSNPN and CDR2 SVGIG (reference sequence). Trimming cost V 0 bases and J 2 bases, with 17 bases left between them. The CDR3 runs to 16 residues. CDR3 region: CAWSVREGSLAYEQYF. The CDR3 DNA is TGTGCCTGGAGTGTACGAGAGGGGAGCCTTGCCTACGAGCAGTACTTC.

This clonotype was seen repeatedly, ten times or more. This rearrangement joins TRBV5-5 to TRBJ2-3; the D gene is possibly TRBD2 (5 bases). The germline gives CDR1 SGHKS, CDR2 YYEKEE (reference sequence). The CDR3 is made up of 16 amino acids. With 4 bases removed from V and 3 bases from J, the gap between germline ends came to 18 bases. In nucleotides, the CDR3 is TGTGCCAGCAGCCCCCGTGGGAGCCAGGCGACAGATACGCAGTATTTT. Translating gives CASSPRGSQATDTQYF.

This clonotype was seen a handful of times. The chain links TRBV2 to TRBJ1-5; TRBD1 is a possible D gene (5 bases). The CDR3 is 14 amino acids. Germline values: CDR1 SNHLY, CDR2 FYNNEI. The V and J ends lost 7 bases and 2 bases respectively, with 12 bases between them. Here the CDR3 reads CASTSRGGNQPQHF. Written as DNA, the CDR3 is TGTGCCAGCACCTCGCGGGGGGGCAATCAGCCCCAGCATTTT.

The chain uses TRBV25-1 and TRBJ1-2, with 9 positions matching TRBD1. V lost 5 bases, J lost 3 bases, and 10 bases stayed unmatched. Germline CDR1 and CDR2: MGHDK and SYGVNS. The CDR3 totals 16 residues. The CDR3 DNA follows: TGTGCCAGCAGTCCCCCTCGGACAGGGGAGGACTATGGCTACACCTTC. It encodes CASSPPRTGEDYGYTF.

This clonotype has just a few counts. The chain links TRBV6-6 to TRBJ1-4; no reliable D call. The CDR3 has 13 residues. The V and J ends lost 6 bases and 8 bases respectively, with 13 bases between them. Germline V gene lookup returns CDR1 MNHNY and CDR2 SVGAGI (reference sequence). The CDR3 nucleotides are TGTGCCAGCAGCCGGAGTTTGGGCGAAAAACTGTTTTTT. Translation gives CASSRSLGEKLFF.

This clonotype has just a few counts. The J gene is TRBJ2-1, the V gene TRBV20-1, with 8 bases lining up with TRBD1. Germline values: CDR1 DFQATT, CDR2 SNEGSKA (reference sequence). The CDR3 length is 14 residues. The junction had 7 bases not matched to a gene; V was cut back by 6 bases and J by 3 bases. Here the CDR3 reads CSADAGQGYNEQFF. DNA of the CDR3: TGCAGTGCCGATGCTGGACAGGGCTACAATGAGCAGTTCTTC.

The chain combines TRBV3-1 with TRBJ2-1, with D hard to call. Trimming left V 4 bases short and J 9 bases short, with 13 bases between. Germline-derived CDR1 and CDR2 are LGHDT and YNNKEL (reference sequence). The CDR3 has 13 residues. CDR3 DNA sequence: TGTGCCAGCAGCCCGACCCAAAGGAGTGAGCAGTTCTTC. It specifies CASSPTQRSEQFF.

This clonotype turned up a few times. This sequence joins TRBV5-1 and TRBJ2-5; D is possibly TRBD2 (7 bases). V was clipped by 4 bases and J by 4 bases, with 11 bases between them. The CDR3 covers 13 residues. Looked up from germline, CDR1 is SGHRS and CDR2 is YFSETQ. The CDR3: CASSREGGETQYF. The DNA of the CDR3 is TGCGCCAGCAGCAGGGAGGGGGGAGAGACCCAGTACTTC.

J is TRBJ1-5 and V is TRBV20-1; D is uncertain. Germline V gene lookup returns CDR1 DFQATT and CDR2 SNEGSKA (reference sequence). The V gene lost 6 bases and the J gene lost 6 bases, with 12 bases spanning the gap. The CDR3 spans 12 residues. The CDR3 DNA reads TGCAGTGCCGGGGTGGTTGGTCAGCCCCAGCATTTT. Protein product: CSAGVVGQPQHF.

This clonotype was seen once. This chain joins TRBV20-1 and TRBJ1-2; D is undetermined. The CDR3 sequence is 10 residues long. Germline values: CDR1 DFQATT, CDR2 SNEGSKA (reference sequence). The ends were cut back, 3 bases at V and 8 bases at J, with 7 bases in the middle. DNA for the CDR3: TGCAGTGCTAGGAGCGAGGGCTACACCTTC. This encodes CSARSEGYTF.

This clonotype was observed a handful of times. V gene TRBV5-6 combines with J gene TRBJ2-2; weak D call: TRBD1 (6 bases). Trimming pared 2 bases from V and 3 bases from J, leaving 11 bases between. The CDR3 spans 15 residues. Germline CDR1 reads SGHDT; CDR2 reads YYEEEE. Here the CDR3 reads CASSFYRADTGELFF. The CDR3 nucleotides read TGTGCCAGCAGCTTCTACAGGGCGGACACCGGGGAGCTGTTTTTT.

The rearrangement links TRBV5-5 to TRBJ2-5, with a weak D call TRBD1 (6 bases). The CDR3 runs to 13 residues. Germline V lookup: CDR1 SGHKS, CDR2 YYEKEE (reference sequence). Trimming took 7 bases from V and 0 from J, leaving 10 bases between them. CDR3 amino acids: CASGEGDQETQYF. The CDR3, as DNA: TGTGCCAGCGGTGAGGGGGACCAAGAGACCCAGTACTTC. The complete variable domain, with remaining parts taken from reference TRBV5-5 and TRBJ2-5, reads DAGVTQSPTHLIKTRGQQVTLRCSPISGHKSVSWYQQVLGQGPQFIFQYYEKEERGRGNFPDRFSARQFPNYSSELNVNALLLGDSALYLCASGEGDQETQYFGPGTRLLVL.